The rows below give T cell receptor beta chains drawn from one sample of a study of T cell responses to AZD1222 COVID-19 vaccine. Here immunoSEQ multiplex PCR was the method, and the copy in TCRdb shows in-frame clones only, minus some. The sample holds 95,000 to 150,000 clones, around 88% seen once. Here the sequenced sample was peripheral blood, taken on day 0 of MenACWY control vaccination. The receptors were gathered from an adult in good health. The CDR3 runs from the conserved cysteine through the conserved F or W. A D gene is named only where the DNA matches it firmly. Clone size appears in some rows only: once, few, many, or a class for an expanded clone.

cdr3_nt | cdr3_aa | cdr3_length | j_call | d_call | clone_size | v_call
TGTGCCAGCAGCTTCATGAACGGGCCTTCCTACGAGCAGTACTTC | CASSFMNGPSYEQYF | 15 | TRBJ2-7 | NA | few | TRBV5-4
TGTGCCAGTGGGCAGGGCAGGGGGGCCGGGGAGCTGTTTTTT | CASGQGRGAGELFF | 14 | TRBJ2-2 | NA | NA | TRBV2
TGTGCCAGCAGCTTAGTGGCCGGGACGAACACTGAAGCTTTCTTT | CASSLVAGTNTEAFF | 15 | TRBJ1-1 | NA | NA | TRBV7-2
TGTGCCGGACGTCGGGAGGCCGATACGCAGTATTTT | CAGRREADTQYF | 12 | TRBJ2-3 | TRBD2 | few | TRBV30
TGCAGCGTTGATGCAGGGCGCCCCTACGAGCAGTACTTC | CSVDAGRPYEQYF | 13 | TRBJ2-7 | NA | NA | TRBV29-1
TGTGCCAGCAGTTACTTTGGTGCCATGAACACTGAAGCTTTCTTT | CASSYFGAMNTEAFF | 15 | TRBJ1-1 | NA | NA | TRBV6-5
TGTGCCAGCAGTTTAAAGGGGGGTTCCTACAATGAGCAGTTCTTC | CASSLKGGSYNEQFF | 15 | TRBJ2-1 | NA | NA | TRBV7-6
TGTGCCAGCTCACCACCGGGACAGGTCAATGAAAAACTGTTTTTT | CASSPPGQVNEKLFF | 15 | TRBJ1-4 | TRBD1 | NA | TRBV18
TGCGCCAGCAGCCAAGATTCGGCGGGTGGAGAGGATGAGCAGTTCTTC | CASSQDSAGGEDEQFF | 16 | TRBJ2-1 | NA | NA | TRBV4-3
TGTGCCAGCTCACCGGGACAGGGGGACTACAATGAGCAGTTCTTC | CASSPGQGDYNEQFF | 15 | TRBJ2-1 | TRBD1 | NA | TRBV18
TGTGCCAGCAACCCAGCGGGAGGGATCGCCGAGCAGTACTTC | CASNPAGGIAEQYF | 14 | TRBJ2-7 | TRBD2 | NA | TRBV11-2
TGTGCCTGGAGTATTAACCGGGACCGCGTGGTGTTCGTCAATTCACCCCTCCACTTT | CAWSINRDRVVFVNSPLHF | 19 | TRBJ1-6 | NA | NA | TRBV30
TGTGCCAACGGCCGGGACAGGGGCTACGAGCAGTACTTC | CANGRDRGYEQYF | 13 | TRBJ2-7 | NA | NA | TRBV21-1
TGTGCCAGCAGCTTAGGGCGACAGGTCCAAGAGACCCAGTACTTC | CASSLGRQVQETQYF | 15 | TRBJ2-5 | NA | NA | TRBV7-9
TGTGCCAGCAGCCTCTCTCCGACGAACAATGAGCAGTTCTTC | CASSLSPTNNEQFF | 14 | TRBJ2-1 | NA | few | TRBV11-3
TGTGCCAGCAGTGAACGGCCAGGCTATTATGGCTACACCTTC | CASSERPGYYGYTF | 14 | TRBJ1-2 | NA | NA | TRBV6-1
TGTGCCAGCAGCTTGCGTCGGGAGTCGGACGAGCAGTACTTC | CASSLRRESDEQYF | 14 | TRBJ2-7 | NA | NA | TRBV5-5
TGTGCCAGCACCCACAGGAAAGGGGACTATGGCTACACCTTC | CASTHRKGDYGYTF | 14 | TRBJ1-2 | NA | once | TRBV6-4
TGTGCCAGCAGCTTAGATCGTAGCGGGAGGTCGTACGAGCAGTACTTC | CASSLDRSGRSYEQYF | 16 | TRBJ2-7 | TRBD2 | NA | TRBV11-3
TGTGCCAGCTCACCAAGGACTAGCGCCGGCTCCTACGAGCAGTACTTC | CASSPRTSAGSYEQYF | 16 | TRBJ2-7 | TRBD2 | NA | TRBV18
TGCGCCAGCAGCTTAACTAGCGGGGACTACGAGCAGTACTTC | CASSLTSGDYEQYF | 14 | TRBJ2-7 | TRBD2 | NA | TRBV5-1
TGTGCCAGCAGCGAGGCGCCAGGGTGGAATTCACCCCTCCACTTT | CASSEAPGWNSPLHF | 15 | TRBJ1-6 | NA | once | TRBV5-6
TGTGCCAGCAGTTTATCCCGGCGTTACGAGCAGTACTTC | CASSLSRRYEQYF | 13 | TRBJ2-7 | NA | NA | TRBV27
TGTGCCATAACTACCGGGACAGAGCACACCGGGGAGCTGTTTTTT | CAITTGTEHTGELFF | 15 | TRBJ2-2 | TRBD1 | NA | TRBV6-5
TGTGCCAGCAGTTACGGCGGGCCGAACTACGAGCAGTACTTC | CASSYGGPNYEQYF | 14 | TRBJ2-7 | NA | NA | TRBV6-6
TGTGCCAGTAGACCGAACTTCCCCCCCCCGGATGAACAGTTCTTC | CASRPNFPPPDEQFF | 15 | TRBJ2-1 | NA | NA | TRBV19
TGTGCCAGCAGTTTATCAGGGAACTATGGCTACACCTTC | CASSLSGNYGYTF | 13 | TRBJ1-2 | NA | NA | TRBV27
TGTGCCAGCAGTCGATGGCGCGGGAGGGACCCCTACGAGCAGTACTTC | CASSRWRGRDPYEQYF | 16 | TRBJ2-7 | TRBD2 | NA | TRBV7-9
TGTGCCAGCAGCGACGGGACAGATACGCAGTATTTT | CASSDGTDTQYF | 12 | TRBJ2-3 | NA | NA | TRBV7-8
TGTGCCAGCACCCCCGCTTTACAGGGGGCTACCGATAGCAATCAGCCCCAGCATTTT | CASTPALQGATDSNQPQHF | 19 | TRBJ1-5 | TRBD1 | NA | TRBV7-3